The TCR beta chain described here comes from a study of blood T cell repertoires in COVID-19. Study in general: Sources were T cells, B-cell-depleted T cells, or PBMCs; the material itself was cDNA or gDNA.

Trimming took off 0 bases at V and 8 bases at J, with 11 bases between the two ends. The V gene's germline CDR1 is MNHEY and CDR2 SVGAGI. This CDR3 region has 14 residues. Original processing notes: Nucleated cell number was recorded as an estimate derived from reference gene primer amplification. Repertoires were generated with immunoSEQ multiplex PCR, while TCRdb's copy carries only in-frame clones and drops some. V and J calls and clone size are copied from that table; D and trimming were computed from the DNA. The data show about 44,000 clones, under 90% seen once. The sample taken for sequencing was peripheral blood. This clonotype was sampled from a human donor in a cohort sampled during active COVID-19. This chain links TRBV6-5 with TRBJ2-1; D not resolved. The CDR3 region is CASSYSRQFHEQFF. DNA for the CDR3: TGTGCCAGCAGTTACTCGAGGCAGTTCCATGAGCAGTTCTTC.